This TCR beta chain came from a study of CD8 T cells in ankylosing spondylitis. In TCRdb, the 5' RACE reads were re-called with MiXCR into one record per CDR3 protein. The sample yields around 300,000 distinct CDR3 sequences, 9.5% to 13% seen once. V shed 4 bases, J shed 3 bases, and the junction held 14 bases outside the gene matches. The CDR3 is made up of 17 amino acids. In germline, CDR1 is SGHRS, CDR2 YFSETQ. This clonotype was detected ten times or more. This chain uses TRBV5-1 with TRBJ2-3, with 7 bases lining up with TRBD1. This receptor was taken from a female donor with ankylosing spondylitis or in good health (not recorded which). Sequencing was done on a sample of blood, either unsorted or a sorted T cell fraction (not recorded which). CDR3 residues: CASSPSLGGQKTDTQYF. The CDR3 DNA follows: TGCGCCAGCAGCCCGTCCCTAGGGGGACAGAAAACAGATACGCAGTATTTT.